Listed here are 20 T cell receptor beta chains from one sample, sequenced in a study of cytomegalovirus exposure and HLA in healthy donors. Vbeta (60) and Jbeta (13) primers were used in the PCR. Profiling relied on immunoSEQ multiplex PCR, and the TCRdb table lists in-frame clones only, not all of them. The sample has about 80,000 clones; around 62% are singletons. Input material: PBMCs. Receptor source: a male donor in good health and CMV-seropositive.

The chain couples TRBV18 to TRBJ2-3; TRBD2 is a possible D gene (6 bases). Germline CDR1 KGHSH, CDR2 LQKENI. The CDR3 runs 17 residues. The V end was cut by 3 bases, the J end by 4 bases, with 20 bases between. CDR3 in DNA: TGTGCCAGCTCACCGTCCATCCCCGGGGGTAGCTCAGATACGCAGTATTTT. This gives the protein CASSPSIPGGSSDTQYF.

V usage is TRBV30 and J usage is TRBJ2-7, with a weak D call TRBD2 (7 bases). The CDR3 contains 14 residues. V was trimmed by 0 bases and J by 1 base, leaving 10 bases between them. Germline V gene sequence: CDR1 GTSNPN, CDR2 SVGIG (reference sequence). CDR3 loop: CAWSVGGQSYEQYF. In DNA, the CDR3 is TGTGCCTGGAGTGTGGGGGGGCAGTCCTACGAGCAGTACTTC.

This clone was seen only a few times. The J gene is TRBJ1-2, the V gene TRBV5-1, with D tentatively TRBD1 (5 bases). Looked up from germline, CDR1 is SGHRS and CDR2 is YFSETQ. Trimming pared 4 bases from V and 0 bases from J, leaving 13 bases between. The CDR3 sequence is 15 residues long. The CDR3 sequence is CASSPQDSANYGYTF. The CDR3 nucleotides are TGCGCCAGCAGCCCACAAGACAGCGCTAACTATGGCTACACCTTC.

This clone has a handful of counts. One end of the junction fails to match germline, which may point to a read error. The rearrangement joins TRBV27 to TRBJ1-4; TRBD1 matches 8 bases. The CDR3 length is 15 residues. Germline CDR1 reads MNHEY; CDR2 reads SMNVEV (reference sequence). CDR3 region: CASRAEGQVVEKLFF. In nucleotides, the CDR3 is TGTGCCAGCAGGGCAGAGGGACAGGTCGTCGAAAAGCTGTTTTTT.

The chain combines TRBV4-1 with TRBJ2-1, with a possible D match to TRBD2 (6 bases). Germline lookup yields CDR1 MGHRA and CDR2 YSYEKL. The CDR3 is made up of 14 amino acids. V gave up 3 bases and J gave up 10 bases, with 16 bases separating them. The CDR3 is CASSQAGGEREQFF. The CDR3 DNA reads as TGCGCCAGCAGCCAGGCTGGAGGGGAGAGGGAGCAGTTCTTC.

The genes are TRBV2 and TRBJ2-1; D may be TRBD2 (7 bases). V lost 8 bases and J 4 bases, leaving 33 bases between the germline ends. The CDR3 sequence is 20 residues long. Germline V gene data show CDR1 as SNHLY and CDR2 as FYNNEI. The CDR3 nucleotides read TGTGCCAGCGTCCTGGGGGGGCAATCCTGGGGCCGGGGGACTTACAATGAGCAGTTCTTC. It yields the protein CASVLGGQSWGRGTYNEQFF.

This chain joins TRBV18 and TRBJ1-2; 12 positions match TRBD1. The junction had 4 bases not matched to a gene; V was cut back by 6 bases and J by 5 bases. The CDR3 consists of 14 residues. The germline V gene encodes CDR1 KGHSH and CDR2 LQKENI. As DNA, the CDR3 is TGTGCCAGCTCGCCGGGACAGGGGGCTTATGGCTACACCTTC. Protein product: CASSPGQGAYGYTF.

This chain uses TRBV19 with TRBJ2-1; 8 bases map to TRBD2. Germline lookup yields CDR1 LNHDA and CDR2 SQIVND (reference sequence). V was pared by 6 bases and J by 2 bases, with 3 bases of the junction left unmatched. The CDR3 is 14 amino acids. CDR3 in DNA: TGTGCCAGTAGCGGACTAGCTGCCTACAATGAGCAGTTCTTC. The encoded protein is CASSGLAAYNEQFF.

This chain links TRBV5-1 with TRBJ1-2; D may be TRBD1 (5 bases). V was shortened by 0 bases and J by 2 bases, with 5 bases between the two germline ends. Germline values: CDR1 SGHRS, CDR2 YFSETQ. The CDR3 extends over 13 amino acids. The CDR3 DNA follows: TGCGCCAGCAGCTTGGGACAGAACTATGGCTACACCTTC. Protein sequence: CASSLGQNYGYTF.

The V gene is TRBV7-3, the J gene TRBJ2-2; D is perhaps TRBD2 (5 bases). CDR1 and CDR2 from the germline V gene are SGHTA and FQGTGA. The CDR3 is made up of 14 amino acids. The V end lost 2 bases, the J end lost 2 bases, and 6 bases lay between the germline ends. The CDR3 is CASSLGLNTGELFF. CDR3 DNA sequence: TGTGCCAGCAGCTTAGGACTCAACACCGGGGAGCTGTTTTTT. Together with reference TRBV7-3 and TRBJ2-2, the CDR3 gives the full variable domain: GAGVSQTPSNKVTEKGKYVELRCDPISGHTALYWYRQSLGQGPEFLIYFQGTGAADDSGLPNDRFFAVRPEGSVSTLKIQRTERGDSAVYLCASSLGLNTGELFFGEGSRLTVL.

This clone was found a few times. The chain carries TRBV14 and TRBJ2-7, with TRBD2 matching over 7 bases. J gave up 4 bases and V 3 bases, and 9 bases lay outside the gene matches. CDR3 length equals 15 residues. Germline CDR1 is SGHDN and CDR2 is FVKESK. The chain's CDR3 is CASSHGLAVLYEQYF. The CDR3 DNA follows: TGTGCCAGCAGCCATGGGCTAGCGGTGCTGTACGAGCAGTACTTC.

This clone was detected a few times. The genes are TRBV6-6 and TRBJ1-4, with 9 bases that match TRBD1. Germline-derived CDR1 and CDR2 are MNHNY and SVGAGI (reference sequence). The CDR3 is 14 residues long. The V gene end was trimmed by 5 bases and the J gene end by 8 bases; junction bases not matched to a gene: 6. The CDR3 loop is CASSRDRVVEKLFF. For the CDR3, the DNA is TGTGCCAGCAGTCGGGACAGGGTGGTGGAAAAACTGTTTTTT.

The CDR3 is CATSRERGSGGASEQFF. In DNA form, the CDR3 reads TGTGCCACCAGCAGAGAGAGGGGTAGCGGGGGGGCGAGCGAGCAGTTCTTC. This sequence joins TRBV15 and TRBJ2-1; 11 bases are shared with TRBD2. Germline lookup yields CDR1 LNHNV and CDR2 YYDKDF (reference sequence). V shed 0 bases, J shed 10 bases, and the junction held 11 bases outside the gene matches. The CDR3 has 17 amino acids. Supplemented by reference TRBV15 and TRBJ2-1, the full variable domain reads DAMVIQNPRYQVTQFGKPVTLSCSQTLNHNVMYWYQQKSSQAPKLLFHYYDKDFNNEADTPDNFQSRRPNTSFCFLDIRSPGLGDTAMYLCATSRERGSGGASEQFFGPGTRLTVL.

This chain joins TRBV11-2 and TRBJ1-3; no reliable D call. V was shortened by 4 bases and J by 1 base, with 11 bases between the two germline ends. The CDR3 has 15 residues. Germline CDR1 reads SGHAT; CDR2 reads FQNNGV. The CDR3 coding sequence is TGTGCCAGCAGCTCCCCGGGTGGATCTGGAAACACCATATATTTT. This gives the protein CASSSPGGSGNTIYF.

The CDR3 bases are TGCGCCAGCAGCCAAGATTCGGCGGCCCTGGATCTGATTAGCACAGATACGCAGTATTTT. Translation: CASSQDSAALDLISTDTQYF. The chain recombines TRBV4-3 with TRBJ2-3; D is undetermined. The length of the CDR3 is 20 residues. Germline V gene lookup returns CDR1 LGHNA and CDR2 YSLEER. Trimming removed 0 bases at V and 0 bases at J, with 22 bases between.

The CDR3 loop reads CASSVERDNEQFF. CDR3 DNA sequence: TGTGCCAGTAGTGTCGAGAGGGACAATGAGCAGTTCTTC. The chain employs TRBV19 and TRBJ2-1, with D perhaps matching TRBD2 (5 bases). The CDR3 sequence is 13 residues long. Per germline, CDR1 LNHDA and CDR2 SQIVND (reference sequence). V shed 5 bases and J shed 5 bases, with 10 bases lying between them. The complete variable domain, with remaining parts taken from reference TRBV19 and TRBJ2-1, reads DGGITQSPKYLFRKEGQNVTLSCEQNLNHDAMYWYRQDPGQGLRLIYYSQIVNDFQKGDIAEGYSVSREKKESFPLTVTSAQKNPTAFYLCASSVERDNEQFFGPGTRLTVL.

Worth noting for this clone: Compared with germline, one end of the junction differs, possibly owing to a read error. The chain couples TRBV4-3 to TRBJ1-4; 7 bases are shared with TRBD1. Germline values: CDR1 LGHNA, CDR2 YSLEER. The CDR3 contains 17 residues. CDR3 in DNA: TGCGCCAGCCGCCAAGAACTTGTTACAGGGGATGGCGAAAAACTGTTTTTT. Translation: CASRQELVTGDGEKLFF.

This clone was recorded only once. This sequence joins TRBV25-1 and TRBJ2-2; maybe TRBD2 (5 bases). The CDR3 spans 14 residues. V lost 7 bases, J lost 7 bases, and 16 bases lay in between. Germline V gene data show CDR1 as MGHDK and CDR2 as SYGVNS. The CDR3 protein is CASKSGYNYGELFF. The CDR3 bases are TGTGCCAGCAAGTCGGGATACAATTACGGGGAGCTGTTTTTT.

V usage is TRBV9 and J usage is TRBJ1-1; a possible D gene is TRBD1 (5 bases). V was clipped by 4 bases and J by 1 base, with 14 bases between them. The CDR3 is 15 amino acids. Looked up from germline, CDR1 is SGDLS and CDR2 is YYNGEE. CDR3 sequence: CASSTKGQENTEAFF. CDR3 in DNA: TGTGCCAGCAGCACTAAGGGGCAGGAGAACACTGAAGCTTTCTTT.

The rearrangement joins TRBV7-9 to TRBJ2-1; D may be TRBD1 (6 bases). V was clipped by 3 bases and J by 5 bases, with 8 bases between them. CDR1 and CDR2 from the germline V gene are SEHNR and FQNEAQ (reference sequence). The CDR3 runs to 13 residues. The CDR3, as DNA: TGTGCCAGCAGCTTGACAGGCGACAATGAGCAGTTCTTC. It yields the protein CASSLTGDNEQFF. Complete variable domain (other parts from reference TRBV7-9 and TRBJ2-1): DTGVSQNPRHKITKRGQNVTFRCDPISEHNRLYWYRQTLGQGPEFLTYFQNEAQLEKSRLLSDRFSAERPKGSFSTLEIQRTEQGDSAMYLCASSLTGDNEQFFGPGTRLTVL.